This T cell receptor (beta chain) was recovered during a study of blood T cell repertoires in COVID-19. The overall study: There were acute and convalescent COVID-19 samples, and they came from the United States, Italy and Spain. PBMCs, B-cell-depleted T cells, or T cells were the source of the cDNA or gDNA that made up the material.

Trimming took off 6 bases at V and 0 bases at J, with 11 bases between the two ends. This CDR3 contains 14 residues. Germline lookup yields CDR1 MDHEN and CDR2 SYDVKM. Per the authors' pipeline: For nucleated cells, counts were estimated from reference gene primer amplification. Measured with immunoSEQ multiplex PCR; TCRdb has only the in-frame clones, and not every one. D and trimming come from the DNA, and the V and J calls and clone size come from that table. The sample has 9,000 to 15,000 clones, around 85% seen once. Specimen: peripheral blood. The receptor was derived from a human donor in a cohort sampled during active COVID-19. The chain recombines TRBV28 with TRBJ1-1; possible D gene TRBD1, 5 bases. For the CDR3, the DNA is TGTGCCAGCAGCCTAGGGGCACTGAACACTGAAGCTTTCTTT. Encoded protein: CASSLGALNTEAFF.